Following are 15 T cell receptor beta chains from one sample sequenced in a study of prognosis after radiotherapy for stage I lung cancer. Multiplex PCR in two rounds served to amplify TCR beta CDR3 from genomic DNA. Primers were specific to each TRBV and TRBJ gene in first-round PCR. TCRdb redid the calling of the multiplex PCR reads with MiXCR, one entry per CDR3 protein. The sample comprises roughly 13,000 distinct CDR3 sequences, 37% of which are singletons, and about 40% rests with the top ten. Sequences were derived from PBMCs, sampled before or after stereotactic body radiation therapy (not recorded which). All receptors derive from a donor at least 50 years old with non-small cell lung cancer.

This clonotype counts as medium-sized (0.01 to 0.1%). V and J are TRBV28 and TRBJ1-2, with a tentative D call TRBD1 (6 bases). With 3 bases removed from V and 2 bases from J, the gap between germline ends came to 16 bases. Per the germline V gene, CDR1 is MDHEN and CDR2 is SYDVKM. This CDR3 spans 16 amino acids. The CDR3 is CASSFPGGGINYGYTF. The CDR3 DNA sequence: TGTGCCAGCAGTTTCCCGGGAGGGGGGATAAACTATGGCTACACCTTC.

This clonotype was seen repeatedly, ten times or more. The J gene is TRBJ1-5, the V gene TRBV6-2 or TRBV6-3; D is uncertain. V lost 5 bases to trimming and J lost 0 bases, with 14 bases between them. CDR3 length: 16 residues. Germline lookup yields CDR1 MNHEY and CDR2 SVGEGT. The CDR3: CASSELVTYSNQPQHF. The CDR3 coding sequence is TGTGCCAGCAGTGAATTAGTAACTTATAGCAATCAGCCCCAGCATTTT.

This clonotype was detected ten times or more. The V and J genes are TRBV20-1 and TRBJ2-1; possibly TRBD2 for D (5 bases). The CDR3 loop spans 12 amino acids. The V end was cut by 4 bases, the J end by 3 bases, with 7 bases between. Germline V CDR1 and CDR2: DFQATT, SNEGSKA (reference sequence). The chain's CDR3 is CSATGNYNEQFF. In nucleotides, the CDR3 is TGCAGTGCTACCGGGAACTACAATGAGCAGTTCTTC.

The chain uses TRBV6-1 and TRBJ1-2; D is possibly TRBD1 (6 bases). From germline, CDR1 is MNHNS and CDR2 SASEGT. V lost 6 bases and J lost 4, with 18 bases in between. The CDR3 extends over 15 amino acids. CDR3 residues: CASRTPGQGLYGYTF. The CDR3, as DNA: TGTGCCAGCAGGACTCCGGGACAAGGACTCTATGGCTACACCTTC.

In its sample, this clonotype was seen many times. The chain carries TRBV6-2 or TRBV6-3 and TRBJ1-1; 9 bases align to TRBD1. The CDR3 totals 13 residues. V shed 5 bases, J shed 8 bases, and the junction held 6 bases outside the gene matches. Looked up from germline, CDR1 is MNHEY and CDR2 is SVGEGT. In DNA form, the CDR3 reads TGTGCCAGCAGTAACCGGGACAGGGAAGAAGCTTTCTTT. Its translation is CASSNRDREEAFF.

This clonotype was observed many times. The rearrangement links TRBV11-2 to TRBJ2-7; 7 bases are shared with TRBD2. V lost 1 base and J lost 0; bases outside the gene matches: 3. From germline, CDR1 is SGHAT and CDR2 FQNNGV. This CDR3 comprises 15 residues. The CDR3 loop reads CASSLGEGSSYEQYF. For the CDR3, the DNA is TGTGCCAGCAGCTTAGGGGAGGGGAGCTCCTACGAGCAGTACTTC.

The rearrangement links TRBV2 to TRBJ2-1; 9 nucleotides line up with TRBD1. The V and J ends lost 10 bases and 12 bases, in that order; junction bases with no gene match: 13. Germline CDR1 and CDR2: SNHLY and FYNNEI. CDR3 length equals 13 residues. The CDR3 nucleotides read TGTGCCAACACCTACGGACAGGGGAGTGTGCAGTTCTTC. Translating it yields CANTYGQGSVQFF.

In its sample, this clonotype was seen many times. V and J are TRBV12-3 or TRBV12-4 and TRBJ1-5; no definite D call. Trimming took 5 bases from V and 6 from J, leaving 8 bases between them. The CDR3 contains 12 residues. CDR3 DNA: TGTGCCAGCAGTCCCGATCGTCAGCCCCAGCATTTT. It encodes CASSPDRQPQHF.

The CDR3 DNA reads as TGTGCCAGCAGCCCCGGGGGGCGAAACAATGAGCAGTTCTTC. Its protein product is CASSPGGRNNEQFF. The V call is TRBV6-2 or TRBV6-3, the J call TRBJ2-1, with D possibly matching TRBD2 (7 bases). The CDR3 spans 14 residues. Trimming left V 6 bases short and J 5 bases short, with 14 bases between. Per germline, CDR1 MNHEY and CDR2 SVGEGT.

Comments on this clonotype: Possible read error: a much larger clone is one base away. The chain joins TRBV10-3 to TRBJ1-1, with D tentatively TRBD1 (5 bases). This CDR3 is 12 amino acids long. The germline V gene has CDR1 ENHRY and CDR2 SYGVKD. The CDR3 protein is CAIRGGGTEDFF. CDR3 in DNA: TGTGCCATCAGGGGGGGTGGCACTGAAGATTTCTTT.

This clonotype has ten or more counts. The rearrangement uses TRBV20-1 and TRBJ1-4, with 8 bases that match TRBD1. V was clipped by 1 base and J by 0 bases; unmatched bases: 16. Germline V gives CDR1 DFQATT, CDR2 SNEGSKA (reference sequence). The CDR3 loop spans 20 amino acids. CDR3: CSARGWDGRGQGPTNEKLFF. For the CDR3, the DNA is TGCAGTGCTAGAGGGTGGGATGGGAGAGGACAGGGCCCAACTAATGAAAAACTGTTTTTT.

This sequence joins TRBV12-3 or TRBV12-4 and TRBJ1-6; no clear D gene. V was trimmed by 2 bases and J by 9 bases, leaving 11 bases between them. This CDR3 spans 14 amino acids. The CDR3 region has the DNA TGTGCCAGCAGTTTATGGGTGAATGGTTCACCCCTCCACTTT. Translation gives CASSLWVNGSPLHF.

This clonotype has ten or more counts. The chain carries TRBV11-3 and TRBJ2-1; possible D gene TRBD1, 6 bases. The germline V and J ends were trimmed by 2 bases and 4 bases, with 21 bases remaining between them. The germline gives CDR1 SGHNT, CDR2 YENEEA. The CDR3 extends over 18 amino acids. In DNA form, the CDR3 reads TGTGCCAGCAGCTTACCCTCGACAGGCCTCACCATTTACAATGAGCAGTTCTTC. Residues: CASSLPSTGLTIYNEQFF. Full variable domain (remainder filled in from reference TRBV11-3 and TRBJ2-1): EAGVVQSPRYKIIEKKQPVAFWCNPISGHNTLYWYLQNLGQGPELLIRYENEEAVDDSQLPKDRFSAERLKGVDSTLKIQPAELGDSAVYLCASSLPSTGLTIYNEQFFGPGTRLTVL.

This chain links TRBV6-2 or TRBV6-3 with TRBJ1-2, with unresolved D. The CDR3 runs 17 residues. Trimming left V 0 bases short and J 8 bases short, with 22 bases between. From germline, CDR1 is MNHEY and CDR2 SVGEGT. CDR3 in amino acids: CASSYSTSVSRRKGYTF. The CDR3 nucleotides are TGTGCCAGCAGTTACTCGACCTCCGTGAGCCGGCGTAAGGGCTACACCTTC.

This clonotype showed up many times. The chain is built from TRBV6-2 or TRBV6-3 and TRBJ2-5, with 9 bases that match TRBD1. The CDR3 extends over 18 amino acids. The germline V gene encodes CDR1 MNHEY and CDR2 SVGEGT. V lost 2 bases, J lost 6 bases, and 16 bases stayed unmatched. CDR3 bases: TGTGCCAGCAGTTACCCCGGACAGGGGTTTGGGGAGTCTAAGACCCAGTACTTC. Translated, it gives CASSYPGQGFGESKTQYF.